This T cell receptor (beta chain) emerged from a study of cytomegalovirus exposure and HLA in healthy donors. The PCR had 60 Vbeta and 13 Jbeta primers. Profiling relied on immunoSEQ multiplex PCR, and the TCRdb table lists in-frame clones only, not all of them. Of about 90,000 clones in the sample, around 79% are singletons; the top ten hold around 4.3%. From germline, CDR1 is LNHDA and CDR2 SQIVND (reference sequence). Trimming stripped 2 bases from V and 5 bases from J, with 12 bases between. This CDR3 spans 15 amino acids. This sequence originates from a middle-aged woman in good health and CMV-seropositive. The sample taken for sequencing was PBMCs. The chain carries TRBV19 and TRBJ1-4; D not resolved. CDR3 residues: CASSIPIMGNEKLFF. The CDR3 DNA reads TGTGCCAGTAGTATACCCATCATGGGCAATGAAAAACTGTTTTTT.